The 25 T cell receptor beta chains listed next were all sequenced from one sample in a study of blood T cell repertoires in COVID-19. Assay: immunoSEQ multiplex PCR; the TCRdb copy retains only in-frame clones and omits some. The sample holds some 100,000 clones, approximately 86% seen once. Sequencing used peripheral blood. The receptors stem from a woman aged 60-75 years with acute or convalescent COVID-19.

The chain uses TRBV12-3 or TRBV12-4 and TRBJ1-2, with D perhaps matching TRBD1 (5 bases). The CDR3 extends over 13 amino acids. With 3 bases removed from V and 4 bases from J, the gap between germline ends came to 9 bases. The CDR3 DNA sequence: TGTGCCAGCAGTTTGAGTCAGGGCTATGGCTACACCTTC. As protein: CASSLSQGYGYTF.

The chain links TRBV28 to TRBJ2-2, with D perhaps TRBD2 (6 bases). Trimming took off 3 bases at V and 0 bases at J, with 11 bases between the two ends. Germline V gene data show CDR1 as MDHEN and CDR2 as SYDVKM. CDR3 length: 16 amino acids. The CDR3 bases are TGTGCCAGCAGTTTCTCGGGACTTGCGAACACCGGGGAGCTGTTTTTT. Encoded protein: CASSFSGLANTGELFF.

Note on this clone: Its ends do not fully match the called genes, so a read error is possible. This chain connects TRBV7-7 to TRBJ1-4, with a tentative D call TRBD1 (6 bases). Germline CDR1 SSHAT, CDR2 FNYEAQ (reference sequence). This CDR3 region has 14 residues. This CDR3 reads CASSLGGPSEKLFF. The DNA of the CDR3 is TGTGCTAGCAGCTTAGGGGGGCCCTCTGAAAAACTGTTTTTT. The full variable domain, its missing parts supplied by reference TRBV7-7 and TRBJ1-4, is GAGVSQSPRYKVTKRGQDVTLRCDPISSHATLYWYQQALGQGPEFLTYFNYEAQPDKSGLPSDRFSAERPEGSISTLTIQRTEQRDSAMYRCASSLGGPSEKLFFGSGTQLSVL.

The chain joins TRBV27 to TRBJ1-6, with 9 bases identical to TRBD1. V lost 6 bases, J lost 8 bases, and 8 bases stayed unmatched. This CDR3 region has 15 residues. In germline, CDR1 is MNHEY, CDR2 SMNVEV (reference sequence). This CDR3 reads CASSYEQGAHSPLHF. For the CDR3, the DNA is TGTGCCAGCAGCTATGAACAGGGGGCTCATTCACCCCTCCACTTT.

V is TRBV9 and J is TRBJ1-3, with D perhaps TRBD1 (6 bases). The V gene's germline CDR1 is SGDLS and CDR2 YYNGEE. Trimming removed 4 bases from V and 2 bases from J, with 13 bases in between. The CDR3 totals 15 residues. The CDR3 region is CASSPWGPPGNTIYF. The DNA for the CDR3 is TGTGCCAGCAGCCCATGGGGGCCGCCTGGAAACACCATATATTTT.

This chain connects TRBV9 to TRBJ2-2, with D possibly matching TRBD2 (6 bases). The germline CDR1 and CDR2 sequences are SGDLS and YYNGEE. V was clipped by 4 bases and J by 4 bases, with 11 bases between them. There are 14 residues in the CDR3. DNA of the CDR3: TGTGCCAGCAGCTTCGGGACTGGCACCGGGGAGCTGTTTTTT. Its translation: CASSFGTGTGELFF.

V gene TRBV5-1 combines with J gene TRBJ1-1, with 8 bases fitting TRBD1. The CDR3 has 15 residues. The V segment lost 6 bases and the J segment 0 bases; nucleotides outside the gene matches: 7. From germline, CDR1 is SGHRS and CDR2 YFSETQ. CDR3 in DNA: TGCGCCAGCACCGACAGGGGCCTCTTGAACACTGAAGCTTTCTTT. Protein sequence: CASTDRGLLNTEAFF.

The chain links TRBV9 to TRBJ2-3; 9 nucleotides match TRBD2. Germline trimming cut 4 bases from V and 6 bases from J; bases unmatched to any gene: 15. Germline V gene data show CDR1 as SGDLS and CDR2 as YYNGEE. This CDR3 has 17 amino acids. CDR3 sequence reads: CASSSLAGGPLADTQYF. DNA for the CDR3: TGTGCCAGCAGCTCCCTGGCGGGAGGGCCGCTGGCGGATACGCAGTATTTT.

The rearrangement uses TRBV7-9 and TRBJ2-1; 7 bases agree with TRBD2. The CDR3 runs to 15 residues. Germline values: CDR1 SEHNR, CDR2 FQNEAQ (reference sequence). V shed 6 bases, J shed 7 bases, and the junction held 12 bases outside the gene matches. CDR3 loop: CASSMGSGVRNEQFF. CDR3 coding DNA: TGTGCCAGCAGTATGGGGAGCGGGGTGAGGAATGAGCAGTTCTTC. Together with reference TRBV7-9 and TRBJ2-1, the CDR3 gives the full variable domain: DTGVSQNPRHKITKRGQNVTFRCDPISEHNRLYWYRQTLGQGPEFLTYFQNEAQLEKSRLLSDRFSAERPKGSFSTLEIQRTEQGDSAMYLCASSMGSGVRNEQFFGPGTRLTVL.

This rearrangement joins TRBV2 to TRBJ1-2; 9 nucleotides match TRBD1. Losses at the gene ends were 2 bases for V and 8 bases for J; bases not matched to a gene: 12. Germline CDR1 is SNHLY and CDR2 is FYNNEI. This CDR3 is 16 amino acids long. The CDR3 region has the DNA TGTGCCAGCAGTGAACAGGGACAGGGCTCTATTGGAGGCTACACCTTC. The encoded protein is CASSEQGQGSIGGYTF.

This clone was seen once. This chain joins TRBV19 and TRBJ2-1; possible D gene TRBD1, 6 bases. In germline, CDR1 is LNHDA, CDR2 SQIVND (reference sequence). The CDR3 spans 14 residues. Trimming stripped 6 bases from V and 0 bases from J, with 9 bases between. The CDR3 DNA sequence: TGTGCCAGTAGAACAGGGATCTCCTACAATGAGCAGTTCTTC. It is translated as CASRTGISYNEQFF.

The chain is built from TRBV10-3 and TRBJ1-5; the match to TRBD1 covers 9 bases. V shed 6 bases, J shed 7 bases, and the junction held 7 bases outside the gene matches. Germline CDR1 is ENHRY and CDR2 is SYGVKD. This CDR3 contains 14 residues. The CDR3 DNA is TGTGCCATCAGCGAGGACAGGGGAGGACAGCCCCAGCATTTT. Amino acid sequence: CAISEDRGGQPQHF.

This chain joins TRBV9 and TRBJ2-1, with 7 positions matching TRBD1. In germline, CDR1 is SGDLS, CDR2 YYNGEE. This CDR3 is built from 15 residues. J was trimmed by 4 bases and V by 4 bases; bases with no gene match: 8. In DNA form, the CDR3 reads TGTGCCAGCAGCCCTCGGACAGGCCTTTACAATGAGCAGTTCTTC. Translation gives CASSPRTGLYNEQFF.

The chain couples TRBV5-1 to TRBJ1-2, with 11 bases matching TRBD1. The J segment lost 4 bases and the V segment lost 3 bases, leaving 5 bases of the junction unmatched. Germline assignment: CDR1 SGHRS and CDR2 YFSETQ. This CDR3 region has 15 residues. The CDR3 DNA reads TGCGCCAGCAGCTCAACCGGGACAGGGGGCTATGGCTACACCTTC. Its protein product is CASSSTGTGGYGYTF. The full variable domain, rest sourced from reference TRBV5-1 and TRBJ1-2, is KAGVTQTPRYLIKTRGQQVTLSCSPISGHRSVSWYQQTPGQGLQFLFEYFSETQRNKGNFPGRFSGRQFSNSRSEMNVSTLELGDSALYLCASSSTGTGGYGYTFGSGTRLTVV.

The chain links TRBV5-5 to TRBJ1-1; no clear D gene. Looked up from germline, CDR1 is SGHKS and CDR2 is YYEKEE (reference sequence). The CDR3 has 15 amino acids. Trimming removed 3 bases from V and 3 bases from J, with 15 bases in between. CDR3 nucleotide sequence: TGTGCCAGCAGCTCGGGCGGGGTGCTTTACACTGAAGCTTTCTTT. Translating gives CASSSGGVLYTEAFF.

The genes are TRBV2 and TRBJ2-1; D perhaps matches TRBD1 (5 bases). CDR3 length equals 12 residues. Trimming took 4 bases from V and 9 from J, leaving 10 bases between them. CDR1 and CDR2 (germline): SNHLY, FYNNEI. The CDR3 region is CASSVQGLEQFF. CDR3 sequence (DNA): TGTGCCAGCAGTGTTCAGGGCCTTGAGCAGTTCTTC.

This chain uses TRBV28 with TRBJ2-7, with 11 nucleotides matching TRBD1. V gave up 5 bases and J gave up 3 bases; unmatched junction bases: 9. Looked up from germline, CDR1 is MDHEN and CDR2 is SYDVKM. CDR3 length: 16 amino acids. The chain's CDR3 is CASSPERDRGYYEQYF. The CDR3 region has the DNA TGTGCCAGCAGTCCCGAGCGGGACAGGGGGTACTACGAGCAGTACTTC.

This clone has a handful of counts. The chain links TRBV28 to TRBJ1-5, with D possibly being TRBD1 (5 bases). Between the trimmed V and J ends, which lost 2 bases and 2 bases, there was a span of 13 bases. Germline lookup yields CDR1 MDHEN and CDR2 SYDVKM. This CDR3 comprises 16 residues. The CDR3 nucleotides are TGTGCCAGCAGTTTACCTGGGGGGAAGGGCAATCAGCCCCAGCATTTT. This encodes CASSLPGGKGNQPQHF. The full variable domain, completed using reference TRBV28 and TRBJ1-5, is DVKVTQSSRYLVKRTGEKVFLECVQDMDHENMFWYRQDPGLGLRLIYFSYDVKMKEKGDIPEGYSVSREKKERFSLILESASTNQTSMYLCASSLPGGKGNQPQHFGDGTRLSIL.

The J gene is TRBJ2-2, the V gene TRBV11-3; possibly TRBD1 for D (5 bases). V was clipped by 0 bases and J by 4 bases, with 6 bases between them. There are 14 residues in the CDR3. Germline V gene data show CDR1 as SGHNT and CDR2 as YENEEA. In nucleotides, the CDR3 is TGTGCCAGCAGCTTAGAAGGGGTCACCGGGGAGCTGTTTTTT. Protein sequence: CASSLEGVTGELFF. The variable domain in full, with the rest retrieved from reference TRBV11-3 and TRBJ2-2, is EAGVVQSPRYKIIEKKQPVAFWCNPISGHNTLYWYLQNLGQGPELLIRYENEEAVDDSQLPKDRFSAERLKGVDSTLKIQPAELGDSAVYLCASSLEGVTGELFFGEGSRLTVL.

DNA of the CDR3: TGCAGTGCTTGGCGGGACCAGCAGTTCTTC. It yields the protein CSAWRDQQFF. This chain uses TRBV20-1 with TRBJ2-1; possibly TRBD2 for D (6 bases). Germline V gene lookup returns CDR1 DFQATT and CDR2 SNEGSKA (reference sequence). This CDR3 comprises 10 residues. Trimming took 5 bases from V and 11 from J, leaving 10 bases between them.

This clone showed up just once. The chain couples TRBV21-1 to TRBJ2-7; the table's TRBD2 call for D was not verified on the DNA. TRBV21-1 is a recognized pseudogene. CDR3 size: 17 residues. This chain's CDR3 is CASIEPESFREYYEQYV. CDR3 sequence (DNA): TGTGCCAGCATCGAACCGGAGAGTTTCCGGGAGTACTACGAGCAGTACGTC.

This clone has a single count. The CDR3 is CASSQDGGAAYEQYF. DNA for the CDR3: TGTGCCAGCAGCCAAGATGGCGGGGCCGCCTACGAGCAGTACTTC. The rearrangement links TRBV3-1 (or the pseudogene TRBV3-2) to TRBJ2-7, with D tentatively TRBD2 (6 bases). Trimming left V 0 bases short and J 2 bases short, with 11 bases between. CDR1 and CDR2 (germline): LGHDT, YNNKEL (reference sequence). The CDR3 contains 15 residues.

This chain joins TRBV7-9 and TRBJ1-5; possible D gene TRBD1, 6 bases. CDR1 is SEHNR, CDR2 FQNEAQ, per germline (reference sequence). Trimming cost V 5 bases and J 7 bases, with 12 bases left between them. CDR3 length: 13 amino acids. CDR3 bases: TGTGCCAGCAGCCCAGGGGAGAGGCAGCCCCAGCATTTT. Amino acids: CASSPGERQPQHF.

The chain's CDR3 is CASRGQGANTEAFF. In DNA form, the CDR3 reads TGTGCCAGTAGGGGACAGGGGGCGAACACTGAAGCTTTCTTT. The chain has TRBV19 and TRBJ1-1; 12 bases map to TRBD1. The CDR3 contains 14 residues. Looked up from germline, CDR1 is LNHDA and CDR2 is SQIVND (reference sequence). V lost 6 bases, J lost 1 base, and 0 bases stayed unmatched.

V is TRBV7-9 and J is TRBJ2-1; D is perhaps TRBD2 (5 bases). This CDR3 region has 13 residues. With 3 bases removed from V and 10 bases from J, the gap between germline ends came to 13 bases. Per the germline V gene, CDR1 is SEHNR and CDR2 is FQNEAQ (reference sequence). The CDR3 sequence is CASSLPFGMEQFF. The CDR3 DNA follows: TGTGCCAGCAGCTTGCCCTTCGGGATGGAGCAGTTCTTC.